Listed here are 5 T cell receptor beta chains from one sample, sequenced in a study of T cell responses to AZD1222 COVID-19 vaccine. TCRdb's copy holds only in-frame clones and misses some; the assay was immunoSEQ multiplex PCR. The sample yields about 150,000 clones, about nine tenths seen once. The specimen was peripheral blood, collected on day 0 of MenACWY control vaccination. The receptors here all came from an adult in good health.

The V call is TRBV27, the J call TRBJ1-3; 9 bases map to TRBD1. V dropped 5 bases and J dropped 3; count of bases not matched to a gene: 11. CDR1 and CDR2 (germline): MNHEY, SMNVEV (reference sequence). This CDR3 has 17 amino acids. The CDR3 sequence is CASSMTGTGPGGNTIYF. DNA for the CDR3: TGTGCCAGCAGTATGACCGGGACAGGGCCGGGTGGAAACACCATATATTTT.

J is TRBJ1-5 and V is TRBV7-2; the match to TRBD1 covers 10 bases. The CDR3 loop spans 15 amino acids. Germline V CDR1 and CDR2: SGHTA, FQGNSA. Trimming at V came to 5 bases and at J to 3 bases, leaving 4 bases not matched to a gene. CDR3 region: CASSPGQGFNQPQHF. The CDR3 DNA reads TGTGCCAGCAGCCCGGGACAGGGGTTCAATCAGCCCCAGCATTTT.

The genes are TRBV3-1 (or the pseudogene TRBV3-2) and TRBJ2-3, with D maybe TRBD1 (6 bases). The CDR3 covers 16 residues. Germline V lookup: CDR1 LGHDT, CDR2 YNNKEL (reference sequence). The V and J ends lost 0 bases and 0 bases respectively, with 10 bases between them. For the CDR3, the DNA is TGTGCCAGCAGCCAAGACGCAGGGGCTAGCACAGATACGCAGTATTTT. This sequence encodes CASSQDAGASTDTQYF.

This clone was found once. J is TRBJ1-3 and V is TRBV5-6, with a possible D match to TRBD1 (6 bases). Trimming pared 4 bases from V and 2 bases from J, leaving 10 bases between. There are 14 residues in the CDR3. CDR1 and CDR2 (germline): SGHDT, YYEEEE. CDR3 sequence: CASSPRGPGNTIYF. CDR3 nucleotide sequence: TGTGCCAGCAGCCCGCGGGGGCCTGGAAACACCATATATTTT.

The CDR3 protein is CAVGGSGSEQFF. The CDR3 coding sequence is TGTGCCGTAGGGGGCTCCGGCAGTGAGCAGTTCTTC. The rearrangement links TRBV6-5 to TRBJ2-1, with 7 bases aligning to TRBD1. Germline V gene lookup returns CDR1 MNHEY and CDR2 SVGAGI. The CDR3 runs 12 residues. The trim removed 11 bases at V and 9 bases at J, leaving 10 bases unmatched.